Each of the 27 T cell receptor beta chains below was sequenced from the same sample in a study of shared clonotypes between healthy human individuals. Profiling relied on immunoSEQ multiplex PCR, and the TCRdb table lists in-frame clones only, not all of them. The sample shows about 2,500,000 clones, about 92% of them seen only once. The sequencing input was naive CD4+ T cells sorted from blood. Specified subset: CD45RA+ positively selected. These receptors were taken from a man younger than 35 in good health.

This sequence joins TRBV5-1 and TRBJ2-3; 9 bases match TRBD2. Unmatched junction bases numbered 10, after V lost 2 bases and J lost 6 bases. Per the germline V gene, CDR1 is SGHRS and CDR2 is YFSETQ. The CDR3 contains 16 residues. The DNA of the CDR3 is TGCGCCAGCAGCTTCTACGGGACTAGCCGCGCCGATACGCAGTATTTT. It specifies CASSFYGTSRADTQYF. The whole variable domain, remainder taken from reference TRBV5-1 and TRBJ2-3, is KAGVTQTPRYLIKTRGQQVTLSCSPISGHRSVSWYQQTPGQGLQFLFEYFSETQRNKGNFPGRFSGRQFSNSRSEMNVSTLELGDSALYLCASSFYGTSRADTQYFGPGTRLTVL.

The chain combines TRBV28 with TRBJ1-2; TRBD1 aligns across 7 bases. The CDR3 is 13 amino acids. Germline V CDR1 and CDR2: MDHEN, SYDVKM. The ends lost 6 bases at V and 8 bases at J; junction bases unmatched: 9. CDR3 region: CASRTDRLLGYTF. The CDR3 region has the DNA TGTGCCAGCAGGACGGACAGGCTCCTCGGCTACACCTTC.

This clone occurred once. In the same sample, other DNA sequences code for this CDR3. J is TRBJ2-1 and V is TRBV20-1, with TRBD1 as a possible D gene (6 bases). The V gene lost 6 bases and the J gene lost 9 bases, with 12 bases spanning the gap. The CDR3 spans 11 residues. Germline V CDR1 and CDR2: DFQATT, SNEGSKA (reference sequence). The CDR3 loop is CSARGGSEQFF. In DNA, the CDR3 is TGCAGTGCCCGAGGGGGAAGTGAGCAGTTCTTC.

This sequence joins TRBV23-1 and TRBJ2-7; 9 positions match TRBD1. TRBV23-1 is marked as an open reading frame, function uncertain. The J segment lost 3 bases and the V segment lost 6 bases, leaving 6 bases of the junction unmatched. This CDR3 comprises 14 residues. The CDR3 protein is CASSRDRAIYEQYF. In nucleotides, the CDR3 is TGCGCCAGCAGCCGGGACAGGGCAATCTACGAGCAGTACTTC.

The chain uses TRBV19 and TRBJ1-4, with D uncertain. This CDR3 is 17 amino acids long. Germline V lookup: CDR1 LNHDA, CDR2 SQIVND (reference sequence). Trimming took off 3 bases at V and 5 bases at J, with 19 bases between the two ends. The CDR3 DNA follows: TGTGCCAGTAGTATGAAAGCTCGCAGCAAGGTGAATGAAAAACTGTTTTTT. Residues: CASSMKARSKVNEKLFF.

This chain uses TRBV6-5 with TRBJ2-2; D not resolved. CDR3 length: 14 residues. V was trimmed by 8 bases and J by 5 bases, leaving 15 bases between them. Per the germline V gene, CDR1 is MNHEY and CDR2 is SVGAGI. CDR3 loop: CASAKPLSTGELFF. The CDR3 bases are TGTGCCAGCGCAAAACCTCTAAGTACCGGGGAGCTGTTTTTT.

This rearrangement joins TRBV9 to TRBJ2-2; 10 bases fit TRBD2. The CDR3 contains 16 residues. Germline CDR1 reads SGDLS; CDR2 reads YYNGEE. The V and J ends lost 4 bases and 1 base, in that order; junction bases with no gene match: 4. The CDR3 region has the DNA TGTGCCAGCAGCCCAATAGCGGGAGGGAACACCGGGGAGCTGTTTTTT. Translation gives CASSPIAGGNTGELFF.

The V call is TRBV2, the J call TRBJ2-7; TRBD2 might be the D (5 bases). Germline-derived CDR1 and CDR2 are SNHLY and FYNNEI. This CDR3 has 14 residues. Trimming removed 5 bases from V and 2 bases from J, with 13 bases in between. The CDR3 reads CASSWRNGPYEQYF. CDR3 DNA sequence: TGTGCCAGCAGTTGGAGGAATGGCCCCTACGAGCAGTACTTC. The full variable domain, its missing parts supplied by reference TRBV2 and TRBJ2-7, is EPEVTQTPSHQVTQMGQEVILRCVPISNHLYFYWYRQILGQKVEFLVSFYNNEISEKSEIFDDQFSVERPDGSNFTLKIRSTKLEDSAMYFCASSWRNGPYEQYFGPGTRLTVT.

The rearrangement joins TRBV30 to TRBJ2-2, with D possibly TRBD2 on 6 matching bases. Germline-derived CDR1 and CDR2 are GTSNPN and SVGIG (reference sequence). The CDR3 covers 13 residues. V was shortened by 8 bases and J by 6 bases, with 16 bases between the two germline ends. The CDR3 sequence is CAAEWGESGELFF. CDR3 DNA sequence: TGTGCCGCCGAATGGGGGGAGTCCGGGGAGCTGTTTTTT. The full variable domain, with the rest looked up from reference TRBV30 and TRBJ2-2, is SQTIHQWPATLVQPVGSPLSLECTVEGTSNPNLYWYRQAAGRGLQLLFYSVGIGQISSEVPQNLSASRPQDRQFILSSKKLLLSDSGFYLCAAEWGESGELFFGEGSRLTVL.

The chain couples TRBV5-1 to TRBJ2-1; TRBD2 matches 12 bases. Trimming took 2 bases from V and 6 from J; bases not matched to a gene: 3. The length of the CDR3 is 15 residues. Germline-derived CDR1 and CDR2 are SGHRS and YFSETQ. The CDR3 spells CASSFTSGGSNEQFF. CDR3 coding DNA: TGCGCCAGCAGCTTCACTAGCGGGGGGTCCAATGAGCAGTTCTTC.

CDR3 in DNA: TGTGCCTGGGACAGGGGGCTGGACACTGAAGCTTTCTTT. It translates to CAWDRGLDTEAFF. The V call is TRBV30, the J call TRBJ1-1; 10 positions agree with TRBD1. The trim removed 5 bases at V and 3 bases at J, leaving 3 bases unmatched. Germline V gives CDR1 GTSNPN, CDR2 SVGIG (reference sequence). The CDR3 covers 13 residues.

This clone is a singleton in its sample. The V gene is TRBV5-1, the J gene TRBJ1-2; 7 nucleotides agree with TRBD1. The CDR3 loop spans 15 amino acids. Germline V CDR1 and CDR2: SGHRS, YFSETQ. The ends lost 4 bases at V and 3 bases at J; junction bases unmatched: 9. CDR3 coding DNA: TGCGCCAGCAGCCACGACAGGGAGCGGCACTATGGCTACACCTTC. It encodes CASSHDRERHYGYTF.

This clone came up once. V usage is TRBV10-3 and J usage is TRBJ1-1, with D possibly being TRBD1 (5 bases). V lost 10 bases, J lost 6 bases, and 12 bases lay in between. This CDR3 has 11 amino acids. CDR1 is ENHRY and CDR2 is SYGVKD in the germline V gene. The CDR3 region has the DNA TGTGCCACGGGCGACAGACCTGAAGCTTTCTTT. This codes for CATGDRPEAFF.

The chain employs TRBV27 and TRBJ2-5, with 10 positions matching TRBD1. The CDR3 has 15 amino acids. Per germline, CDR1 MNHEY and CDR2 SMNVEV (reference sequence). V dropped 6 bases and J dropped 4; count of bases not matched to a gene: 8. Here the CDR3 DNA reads TGTGCCAGCAGACGGGACAGGGGTGGCGTAGAGACCCAGTACTTC. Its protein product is CASRRDRGGVETQYF.

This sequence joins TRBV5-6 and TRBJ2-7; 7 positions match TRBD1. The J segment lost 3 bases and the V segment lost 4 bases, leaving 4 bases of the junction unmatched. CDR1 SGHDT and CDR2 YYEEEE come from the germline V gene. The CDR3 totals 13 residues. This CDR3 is CASSRGQLYEQYF. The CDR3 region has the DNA TGTGCCAGCAGCCGGGGACAGCTCTACGAGCAGTACTTC. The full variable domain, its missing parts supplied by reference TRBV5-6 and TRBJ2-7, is DAGVTQSPTHLIKTRGQQVTLRCSPKSGHDTVSWYQQALGQGPQFIFQYYEEEERQRGNFPDRFSGHQFPNYSSELNVNALLLGDSALYLCASSRGQLYEQYFGPGTRLTVT.

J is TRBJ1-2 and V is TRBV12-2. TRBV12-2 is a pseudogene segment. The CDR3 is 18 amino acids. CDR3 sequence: CASRRGGNTGPEVYGYTF. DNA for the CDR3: TGTGCAAGTCGCAGAGGAGGGAACACAGGGCCGGAGGTCTATGGCTACACCTTC.

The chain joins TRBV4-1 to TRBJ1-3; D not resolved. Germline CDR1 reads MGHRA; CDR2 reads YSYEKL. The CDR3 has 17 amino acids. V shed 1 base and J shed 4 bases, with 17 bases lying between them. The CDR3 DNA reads TGCGCCAGCAGCCAAGTGGGAGACTCTCTCGGCGGAAACACCATATATTTT. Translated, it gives CASSQVGDSLGGNTIYF.

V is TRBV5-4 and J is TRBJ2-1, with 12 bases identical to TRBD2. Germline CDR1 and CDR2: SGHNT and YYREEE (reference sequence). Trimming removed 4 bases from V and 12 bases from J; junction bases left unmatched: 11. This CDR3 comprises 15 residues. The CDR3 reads CASSPWTSGEAAQFF. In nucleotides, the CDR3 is TGTGCCAGCAGCCCATGGACTAGCGGGGAGGCGGCGCAGTTCTTC.

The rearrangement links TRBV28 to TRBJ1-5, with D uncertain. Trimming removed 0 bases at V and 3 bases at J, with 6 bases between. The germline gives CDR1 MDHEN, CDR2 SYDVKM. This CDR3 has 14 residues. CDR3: CASSLWSDNQPQHF. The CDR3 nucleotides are TGTGCCAGCAGTTTATGGTCGGACAATCAGCCCCAGCATTTT. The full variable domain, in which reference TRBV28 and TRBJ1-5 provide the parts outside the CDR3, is DVKVTQSSRYLVKRTGEKVFLECVQDMDHENMFWYRQDPGLGLRLIYFSYDVKMKEKGDIPEGYSVSREKKERFSLILESASTNQTSMYLCASSLWSDNQPQHFGDGTRLSIL.

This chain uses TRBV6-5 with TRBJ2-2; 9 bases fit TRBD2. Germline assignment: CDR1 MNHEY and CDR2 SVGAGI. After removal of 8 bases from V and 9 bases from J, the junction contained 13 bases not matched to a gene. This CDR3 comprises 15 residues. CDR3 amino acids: CASALAGEIFRELFF. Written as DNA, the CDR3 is TGTGCCAGCGCCTTAGCGGGAGAGATTTTCAGGGAGCTGTTTTTT.

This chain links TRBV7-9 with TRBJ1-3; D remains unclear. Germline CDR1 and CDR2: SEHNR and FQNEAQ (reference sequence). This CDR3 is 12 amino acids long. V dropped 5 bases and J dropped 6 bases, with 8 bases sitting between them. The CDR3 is CASSPESNTIYF. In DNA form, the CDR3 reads TGTGCCAGCAGCCCTGAATCAAACACCATATATTTT.

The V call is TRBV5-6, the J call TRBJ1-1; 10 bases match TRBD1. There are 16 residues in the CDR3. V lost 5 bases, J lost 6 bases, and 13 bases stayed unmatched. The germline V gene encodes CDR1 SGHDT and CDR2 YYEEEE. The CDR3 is CASSKLDRGRVAEAFF. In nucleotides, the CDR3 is TGTGCCAGCAGTAAACTAGACAGGGGGCGCGTGGCTGAAGCTTTCTTT. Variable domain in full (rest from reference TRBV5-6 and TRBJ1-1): DAGVTQSPTHLIKTRGQQVTLRCSPKSGHDTVSWYQQALGQGPQFIFQYYEEEERQRGNFPDRFSGHQFPNYSSELNVNALLLGDSALYLCASSKLDRGRVAEAFFGQGTRLTVV.

The DNA for the CDR3 is TGTGCCAGCTCACCCTCGGGCAGCGAGGGAAAACTGTTTTTT. Its protein product is CASSPSGSEGKLFF. The chain combines TRBV18 with TRBJ1-4, with D hard to call. The CDR3 is 14 residues long. V dropped 3 bases and J dropped 10 bases, with 15 bases sitting between them. Germline V gives CDR1 KGHSH, CDR2 LQKENI.

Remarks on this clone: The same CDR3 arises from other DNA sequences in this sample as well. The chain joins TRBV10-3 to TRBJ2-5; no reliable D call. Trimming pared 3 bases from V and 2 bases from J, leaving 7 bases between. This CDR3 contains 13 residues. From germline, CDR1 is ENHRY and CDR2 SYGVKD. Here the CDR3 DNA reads TGTGCCATCAGTGACGGCGGACAAGAGACCCAGTACTTC. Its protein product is CAISDGGQETQYF.

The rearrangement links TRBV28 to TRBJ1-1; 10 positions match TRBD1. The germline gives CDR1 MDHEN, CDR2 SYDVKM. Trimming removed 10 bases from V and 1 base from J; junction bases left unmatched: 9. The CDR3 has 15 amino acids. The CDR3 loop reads CATDSGTGANTEAFF. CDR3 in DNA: TGTGCCACCGATTCCGGGACAGGGGCGAACACTGAAGCTTTCTTT.

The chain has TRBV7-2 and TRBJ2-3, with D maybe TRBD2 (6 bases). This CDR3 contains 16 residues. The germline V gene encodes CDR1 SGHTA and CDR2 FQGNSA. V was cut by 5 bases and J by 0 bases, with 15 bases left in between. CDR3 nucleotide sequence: TGTGCCAGCAGCCCCCGAGCGGGCCCTAGCACAGATACGCAGTATTTT. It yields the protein CASSPRAGPSTDTQYF.

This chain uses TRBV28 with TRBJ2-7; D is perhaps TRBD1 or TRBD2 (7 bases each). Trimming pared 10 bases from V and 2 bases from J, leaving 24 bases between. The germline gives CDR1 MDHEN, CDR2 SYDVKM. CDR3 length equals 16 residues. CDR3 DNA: TGTGCCACCGCTTACTCCTGGGGGGGACAGACCTACGAGCAGTACTTC. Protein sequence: CATAYSWGGQTYEQYF.